This T cell receptor beta chain derives from a study of blood T cell repertoires in COVID-19. Whole-study context: The study drew acute and convalescent COVID-19 samples from the United States, Italy and Spain. Sample material is recorded as cDNA or gDNA derived from T cells, B-cell-depleted T cells, or PBMCs.

Original handling: Estimates of nucleated cell counts were drawn from the amplification of reference gene primers. TCRdb's table, derived via immunoSEQ multiplex PCR, lists solely in-frame clones and lacks some. That table furnishes V, J and clone size, whereas the DNA furnished D and trimming. The sample has about 250,000 clones; 65% to 90% are singletons. Cohorts were determined from participant-reported clinical history. V shed 8 bases and J shed 4 bases, with 12 bases lying between them. The germline gives CDR1 SGHTA, CDR2 FQGNSA. CDR3 length: 13 amino acids. This receptor was identified in a woman in her forties or fifties with acute COVID-19. The specimen sequenced was PBMCs or T cells enriched from blood (not recorded which). The chain carries TRBV7-2 and TRBJ1-5; weak D call: TRBD1 (6 bases). The CDR3 protein is CASQQGLNQPQHF. CDR3 bases: TGTGCCAGCCAACAGGGATTAAATCAGCCCCAGCATTTT.